Below, 11 T cell receptor beta chains from the same sample are listed, as sequenced in a study of vaccination and CD4 T cells after COVID-19. Their specific antigens are unknown. Regarding treatment: roughly 10-day PBMC culture with coronavirus spike peptide pools or control peptides (ViraFEST assay). Oncomine TCR Beta short-read sequencing was applied to DNA from cultured CD4+ T cells. One entry per CDR3 protein results from TCRdb running MiXCR on the PCR reads. This table holds some 25,000 distinct CDR3 sequences, 55% to 70% found once. Sequencing was done on a sample of CD4+ T cells from blood, cultured in vitro. The origin of the receptors is a human donor who had recovered from COVID-19.

This clonotype was detected once. The J gene is TRBJ2-5, the V gene TRBV6-2 or TRBV6-3, with TRBD2 identical over 7 bases. V was pared by 2 bases and J by 5 bases, with 14 bases of the junction left unmatched. The CDR3 sequence is 17 residues long. CDR1 and CDR2 (germline): MNHEY, SVGEGT. DNA of the CDR3: TGTGCCAGCAGTTACCCCATAAAAGGGCGGGAGCGCGAGACCCAGTACTTC. This gives the protein CASSYPIKGRERETQYF.

This chain joins TRBV11-2 and TRBJ2-7; D remains unclear. The CDR3 has 14 amino acids. V gave up 5 bases and J gave up 4 bases, with 15 bases separating them. Germline V lookup: CDR1 SGHAT, CDR2 FQNNGV. CDR3 DNA sequence: TGTGCCAGCAGCCCAAGAAGGGCAGATTACGAGCAGTACTTC. Protein: CASSPRRADYEQYF.

This clonotype was observed a single time. The V gene is TRBV12-3 or TRBV12-4, the J gene TRBJ2-1; D possibly corresponds to TRBD1 (5 bases). CDR3 length: 14 residues. V was clipped by 8 bases and J by 2 bases, with 13 bases between them. CDR3 DNA: TGTGCCAGCGTGTTGACAGTTCCCTACAATGAGCAGTTCTTC. It codes for CASVLTVPYNEQFF.

J is TRBJ1-3 and V is TRBV28; 7 bases match TRBD1. V was pared by 3 bases and J by 0 bases, with 5 bases of the junction left unmatched. Germline V CDR1 and CDR2: MDHEN, SYDVKM. The length of the CDR3 is 16 residues. As DNA, the CDR3 is TGTGCCAGCAGTTTGACAGGGTCCCACTCTGGAAACACCATATATTTT. Translated: CASSLTGSHSGNTIYF.

The chain recombines TRBV5-4 with TRBJ2-5; D is possibly TRBD1 (5 bases). Between the trimmed V and J ends, which lost 2 bases and 2 bases, there was a span of 7 bases. The CDR3 consists of 13 residues. Germline CDR1 is SGHNT and CDR2 is YYREEE (reference sequence). The CDR3 region is CASSFRDQETQYF. The CDR3 DNA is TGTGCCAGCAGCTTCAGGGATCAAGAGACCCAGTACTTC.

This clonotype was found once. This chain joins TRBV29-1 and TRBJ1-3, with a tentative D call TRBD1 (6 bases). This CDR3 comprises 15 residues. Trimming stripped 6 bases from V and 0 bases from J, with 15 bases between. Germline CDR1 and CDR2: SQVTM and ANQGSEA. CDR3 nucleotides: TGCAGCGTACGGGACGACAGGCACTCTGGAAACACCATATATTTT. Residues: CSVRDDRHSGNTIYF.

This sequence joins TRBV20-1 and TRBJ2-5, with unresolved D. Deletions cut 6 bases from V and 4 bases from J, with 9 bases between. Germline loops: CDR1 DFQATT, CDR2 SNEGSKA (reference sequence). This CDR3 is 11 amino acids long. The CDR3 spells CSARTPETQYF. The CDR3 coding sequence is TGCAGTGCCCGAACTCCAGAGACCCAGTACTTC.

This clonotype was seen a handful of times. This chain joins TRBV6-2 or TRBV6-3 and TRBJ1-2; 7 bases align to TRBD1. With 4 bases clipped from V and 5 bases from J, the junction kept 4 bases outside the gene matches. The CDR3 is made up of 13 amino acids. Germline V gene sequence: CDR1 MNHEY, CDR2 SVGEGT. The CDR3 nucleotides read TGTGCCAGCAGTTGGACAGGCCCTTATGGCTACACCTTC. This gives the protein CASSWTGPYGYTF.

CDR3 sequence reads: CSAGNVAGWGNEQFF. DNA for the CDR3: TGCAGTGCTGGAAACGTAGCGGGATGGGGGAATGAGCAGTTCTTC. This chain links TRBV20-1 with TRBJ2-1, with 8 bases aligning to TRBD2. Per germline, CDR1 DFQATT and CDR2 SNEGSKA (reference sequence). The ends lost 5 bases at V and 7 bases at J; junction bases unmatched: 13. The CDR3 spans 15 residues.

The rearrangement links TRBV20-1 to TRBJ2-7; D is perhaps TRBD2 (5 bases). Germline V gene lookup returns CDR1 DFQATT and CDR2 SNEGSKA (reference sequence). The CDR3 loop spans 12 amino acids. V lost 8 bases and J lost 5, with 16 bases in between. In DNA form, the CDR3 reads TGCAGTCCAAGGAGAGGGCTCGACGAGCAGTACTTC. Amino acids: CSPRRGLDEQYF.

The chain employs TRBV29-1 and TRBJ1-1; D is unresolved. The CDR3 has 12 amino acids. Deletions cut 5 bases from V and 1 base from J, with 8 bases between. Germline V gene data show CDR1 as SQVTM and CDR2 as ANQGSEA. CDR3 sequence (DNA): TGCAGCGTTCGAGTAGAGAACACTGAAGCTTTCTTT. It encodes CSVRVENTEAFF.